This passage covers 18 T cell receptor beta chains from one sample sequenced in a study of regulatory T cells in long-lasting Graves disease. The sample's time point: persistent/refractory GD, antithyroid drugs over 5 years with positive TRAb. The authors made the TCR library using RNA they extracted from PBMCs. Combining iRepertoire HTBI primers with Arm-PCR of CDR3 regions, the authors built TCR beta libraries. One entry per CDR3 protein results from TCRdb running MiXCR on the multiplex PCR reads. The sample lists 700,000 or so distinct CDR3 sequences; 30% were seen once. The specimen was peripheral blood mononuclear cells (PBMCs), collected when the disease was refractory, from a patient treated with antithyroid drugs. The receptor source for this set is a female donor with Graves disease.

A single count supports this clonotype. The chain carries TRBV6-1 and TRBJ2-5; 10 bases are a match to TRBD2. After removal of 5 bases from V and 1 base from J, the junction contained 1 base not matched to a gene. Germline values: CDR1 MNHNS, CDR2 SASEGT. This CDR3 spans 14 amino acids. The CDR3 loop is CASSTSGIQETQYF. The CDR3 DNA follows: TGTGCCAGCAGTACTAGCGGGATCCAAGAGACCCAGTACTTC.

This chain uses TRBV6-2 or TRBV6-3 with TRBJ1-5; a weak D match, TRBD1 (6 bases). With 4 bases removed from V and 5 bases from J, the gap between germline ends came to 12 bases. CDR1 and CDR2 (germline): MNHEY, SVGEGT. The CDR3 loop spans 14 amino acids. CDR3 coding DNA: TGTGCCAGCAGTTCGACAGGAACGGATCAGCCCCAGCATTTT. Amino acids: CASSSTGTDQPQHF.

The CDR3 spells CASGDIERGGNTIYF. The CDR3 coding sequence is TGTGCTAGTGGTGACATAGAGCGGGGTGGAAACACCATATATTTT. V usage is TRBV12-5 and J usage is TRBJ1-3; D remains ambiguous. Germline V gives CDR1 LGHNT, CDR2 FRNRAP. The germline V and J ends were trimmed by 5 bases and 3 bases, with 14 bases remaining between them. CDR3 length: 15 amino acids.

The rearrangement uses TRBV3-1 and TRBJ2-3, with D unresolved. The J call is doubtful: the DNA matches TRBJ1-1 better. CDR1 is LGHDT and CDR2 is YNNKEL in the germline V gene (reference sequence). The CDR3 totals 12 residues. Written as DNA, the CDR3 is TGTGCCAGCAGCCAAGGGGTGGCACAAGCTTTCTTT. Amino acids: CASSQGVAQAFF.

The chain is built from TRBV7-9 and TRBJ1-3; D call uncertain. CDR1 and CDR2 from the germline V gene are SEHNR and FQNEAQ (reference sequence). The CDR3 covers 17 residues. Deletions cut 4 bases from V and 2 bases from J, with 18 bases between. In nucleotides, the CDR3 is TGTGCCAGCAGCTCCGACTTGGGATCGACCCCTGGAAACACCATATATTTT. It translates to CASSSDLGSTPGNTIYF.

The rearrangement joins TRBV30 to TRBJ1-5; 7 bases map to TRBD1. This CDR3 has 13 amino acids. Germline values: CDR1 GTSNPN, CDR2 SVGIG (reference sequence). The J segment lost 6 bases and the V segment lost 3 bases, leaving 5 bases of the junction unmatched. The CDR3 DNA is TGTGCCTGGAGCCACAGGGGCGGTCAGCCCCAGCATTTT. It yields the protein CAWSHRGGQPQHF. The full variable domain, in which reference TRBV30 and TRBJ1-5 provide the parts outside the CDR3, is SQTIHQWPATLVQPVGSPLSLECTVEGTSNPNLYWYRQAAGRGLQLLFYSVGIGQISSEVPQNLSASRPQDRQFILSSKKLLLSDSGFYLCAWSHRGGQPQHFGDGTRLSIL.

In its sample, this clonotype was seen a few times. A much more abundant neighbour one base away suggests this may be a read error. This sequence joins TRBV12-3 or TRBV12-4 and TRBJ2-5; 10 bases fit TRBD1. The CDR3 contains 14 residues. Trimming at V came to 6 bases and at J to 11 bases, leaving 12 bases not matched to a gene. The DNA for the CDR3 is TGTGCCAGCAGGCTACGACAGGGGGCTTACGGGCAGTACTTC. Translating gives CASRLRQGAYGQYF.

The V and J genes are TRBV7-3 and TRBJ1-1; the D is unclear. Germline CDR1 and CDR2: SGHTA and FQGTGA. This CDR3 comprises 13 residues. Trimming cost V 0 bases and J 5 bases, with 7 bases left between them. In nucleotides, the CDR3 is TGTGCCAGCAGCTTAACAGATCGGACTGAAGCTTTCTTT. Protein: CASSLTDRTEAFF.

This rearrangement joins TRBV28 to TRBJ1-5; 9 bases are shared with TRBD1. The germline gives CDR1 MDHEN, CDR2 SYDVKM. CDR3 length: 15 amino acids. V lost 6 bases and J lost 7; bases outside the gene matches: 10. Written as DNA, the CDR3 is TGTGCCAGCAGGAGAGGGGGGACAGGGAACCAGCCCCAGCATTTT. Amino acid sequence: CASRRGGTGNQPQHF.

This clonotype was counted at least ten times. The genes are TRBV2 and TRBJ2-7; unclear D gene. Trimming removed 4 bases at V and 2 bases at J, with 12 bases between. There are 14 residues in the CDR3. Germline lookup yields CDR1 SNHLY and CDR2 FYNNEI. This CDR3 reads CASSGGRLTYEQYF. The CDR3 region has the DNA TGTGCCAGCAGTGGGGGTCGGCTCACCTACGAGCAGTACTTC. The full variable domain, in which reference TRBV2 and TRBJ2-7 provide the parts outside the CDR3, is EPEVTQTPSHQVTQMGQEVILRCVPISNHLYFYWYRQILGQKVEFLVSFYNNEISEKSEIFDDQFSVERPDGSNFTLKIRSTKLEDSAMYFCASSGGRLTYEQYFGPGTRLTVT.

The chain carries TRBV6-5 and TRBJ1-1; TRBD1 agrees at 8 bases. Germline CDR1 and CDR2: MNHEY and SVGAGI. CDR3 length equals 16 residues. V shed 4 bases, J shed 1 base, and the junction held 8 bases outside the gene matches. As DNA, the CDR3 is TGTGCCAGCAGTTCCTCCGGGACAGGCTCGAACACTGAAGCTTTCTTT. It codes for CASSSSGTGSNTEAFF.

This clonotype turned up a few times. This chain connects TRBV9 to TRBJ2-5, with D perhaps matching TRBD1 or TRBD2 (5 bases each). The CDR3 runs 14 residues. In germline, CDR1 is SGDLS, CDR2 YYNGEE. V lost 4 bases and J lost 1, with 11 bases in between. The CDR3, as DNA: TGTGCCAGCAGCAAAGGGACGGTCCAAGAGACCCAGTACTTC. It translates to CASSKGTVQETQYF.

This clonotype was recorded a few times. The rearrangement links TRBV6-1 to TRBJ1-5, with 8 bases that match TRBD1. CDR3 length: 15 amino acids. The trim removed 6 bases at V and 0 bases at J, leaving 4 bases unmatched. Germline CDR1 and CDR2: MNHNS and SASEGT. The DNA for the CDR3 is TGTGCCAGCAGATGGGACAGGAATAGCAATCAGCCCCAGCATTTT. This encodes CASRWDRNSNQPQHF.

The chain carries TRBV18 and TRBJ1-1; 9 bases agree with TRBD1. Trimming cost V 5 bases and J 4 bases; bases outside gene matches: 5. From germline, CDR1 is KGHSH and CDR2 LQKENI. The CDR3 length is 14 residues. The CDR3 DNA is TGTGCCAGCTCAGCGGGACAGGGAAGCACTGAAGCTTTCTTT. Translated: CASSAGQGSTEAFF.

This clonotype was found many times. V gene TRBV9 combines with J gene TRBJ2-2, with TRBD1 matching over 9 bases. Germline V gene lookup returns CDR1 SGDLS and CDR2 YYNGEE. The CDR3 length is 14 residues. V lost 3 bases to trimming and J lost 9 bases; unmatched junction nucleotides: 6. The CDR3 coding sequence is TGTGCCAGCAGCGAAAGACAGGGGGGTAGGGAGCTGTTTTTT. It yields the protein CASSERQGGRELFF. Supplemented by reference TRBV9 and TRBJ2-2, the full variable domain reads DSGVTQTPKHLITATGQRVTLRCSPRSGDLSVYWYQQSLDQGLQFLIQYYNGEERAKGNILERFSAQQFPDLHSELNLSSLELGDSALYFCASSERQGGRELFFGEGSRLTVL.

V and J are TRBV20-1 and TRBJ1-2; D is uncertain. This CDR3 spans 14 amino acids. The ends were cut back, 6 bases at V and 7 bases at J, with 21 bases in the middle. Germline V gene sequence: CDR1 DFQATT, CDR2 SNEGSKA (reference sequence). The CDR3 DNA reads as TGCAGTGCCCATGTAGACACACGGTTGGGTGGCTACACCTTC. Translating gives CSAHVDTRLGGYTF.

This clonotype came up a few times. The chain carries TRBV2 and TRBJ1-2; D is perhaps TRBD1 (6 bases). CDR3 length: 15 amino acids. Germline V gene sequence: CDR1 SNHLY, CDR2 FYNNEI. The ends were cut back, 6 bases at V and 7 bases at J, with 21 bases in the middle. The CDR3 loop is CASSPPGGGGFGYTF. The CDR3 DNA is TGTGCCAGCAGCCCCCCGGGTGGGGGCGGGTTTGGCTACACCTTC.

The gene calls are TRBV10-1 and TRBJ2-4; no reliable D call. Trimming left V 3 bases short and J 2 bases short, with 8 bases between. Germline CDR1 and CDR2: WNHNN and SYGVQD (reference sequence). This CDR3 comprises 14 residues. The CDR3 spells CASSDEWSKNIQYF. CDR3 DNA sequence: TGCGCCAGCAGTGATGAATGGTCCAAAAACATTCAGTACTTC.